The sequence of this T cell receptor (beta chain) was determined in a study of blood T cell repertoires in COVID-19. As for the study in general: Acute and convalescent COVID-19 specimens originated in the United States, Italy and Spain. PBMCs, B-cell-depleted T cells, or T cells were the source of the cDNA or gDNA that made up the material.

Libraries were prepared by immunoSEQ multiplex PCR; TCRdb keeps only in-frame clonotypes and omits some of them. The sample includes approximately 250,000 clones, about 85% of them seen just once. The V end was cut by 4 bases, the J end by 3 bases, with 14 bases between. The CDR3 is made up of 14 amino acids. CDR1 and CDR2 (germline): SGHRS, YFSETQ. Sequencing was carried out using peripheral blood. The clonotype was recovered from a man in his forties with acute or convalescent COVID-19. The chain employs TRBV5-1 and TRBJ2-7; the D is unclear. The CDR3 DNA is TGCGCCAGCAGCCCTGACGGGTTTGTCTACGAGCAGTACTTC. It is translated as CASSPDGFVYEQYF.